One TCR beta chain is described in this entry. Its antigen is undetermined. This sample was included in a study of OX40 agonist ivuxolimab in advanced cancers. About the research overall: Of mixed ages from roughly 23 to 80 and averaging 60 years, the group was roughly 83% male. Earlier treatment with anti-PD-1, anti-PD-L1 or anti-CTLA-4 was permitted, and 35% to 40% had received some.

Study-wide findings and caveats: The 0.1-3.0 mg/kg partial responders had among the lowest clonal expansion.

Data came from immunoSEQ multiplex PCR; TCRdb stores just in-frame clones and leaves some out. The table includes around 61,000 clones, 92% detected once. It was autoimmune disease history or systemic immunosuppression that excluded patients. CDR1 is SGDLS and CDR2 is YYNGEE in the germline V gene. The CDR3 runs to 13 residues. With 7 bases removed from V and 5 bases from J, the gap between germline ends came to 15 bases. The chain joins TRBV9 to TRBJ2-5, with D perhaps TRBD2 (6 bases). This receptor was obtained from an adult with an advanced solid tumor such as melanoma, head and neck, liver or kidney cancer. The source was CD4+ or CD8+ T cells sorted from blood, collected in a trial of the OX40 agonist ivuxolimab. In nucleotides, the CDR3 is TGTGCCAGCGGGGGGTCGGACCTGGAGACCCAGTACTTC. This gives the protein CASGGSDLETQYF. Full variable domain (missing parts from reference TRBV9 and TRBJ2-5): DSGVTQTPKHLITATGQRVTLRCSPRSGDLSVYWYQQSLDQGLQFLIQYYNGEERAKGNILERFSAQQFPDLHSELNLSSLELGDSALYFCASGGSDLETQYFGPGTRLLVL.